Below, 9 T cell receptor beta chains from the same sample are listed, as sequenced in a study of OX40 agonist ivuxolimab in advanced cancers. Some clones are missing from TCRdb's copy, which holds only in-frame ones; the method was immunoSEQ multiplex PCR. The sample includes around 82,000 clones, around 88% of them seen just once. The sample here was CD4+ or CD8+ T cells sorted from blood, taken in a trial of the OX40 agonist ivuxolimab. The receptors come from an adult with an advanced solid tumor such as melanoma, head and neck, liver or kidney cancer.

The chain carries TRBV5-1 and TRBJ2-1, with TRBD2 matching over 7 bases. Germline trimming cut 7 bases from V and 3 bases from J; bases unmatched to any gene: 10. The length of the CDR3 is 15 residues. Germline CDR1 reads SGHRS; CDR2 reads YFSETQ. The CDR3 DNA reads TGCGCCAGCTACGCTGGGTCTAGCGGCTACAATGAGCAGTTCTTC. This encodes CASYAGSSGYNEQFF.

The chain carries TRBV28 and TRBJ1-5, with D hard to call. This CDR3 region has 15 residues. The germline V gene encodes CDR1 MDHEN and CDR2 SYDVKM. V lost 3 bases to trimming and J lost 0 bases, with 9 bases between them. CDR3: CASSLAIYSNQPQHF. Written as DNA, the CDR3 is TGTGCCAGCAGTTTGGCAATTTATAGCAATCAGCCCCAGCATTTT. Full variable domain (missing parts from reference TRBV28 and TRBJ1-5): DVKVTQSSRYLVKRTGEKVFLECVQDMDHENMFWYRQDPGLGLRLIYFSYDVKMKEKGDIPEGYSVSREKKERFSLILESASTNQTSMYLCASSLAIYSNQPQHFGDGTRLSIL.

The CDR3 region has the DNA TGCGCCAGCAGCTTGGAACAGACCTACAATGAGCAGTTCTTC. It specifies CASSLEQTYNEQFF. The V gene is TRBV5-1, the J gene TRBJ2-1, with unresolved D. V dropped 0 bases and J dropped 2 bases, with 6 bases sitting between them. This CDR3 has 14 amino acids. Germline V lookup: CDR1 SGHRS, CDR2 YFSETQ.

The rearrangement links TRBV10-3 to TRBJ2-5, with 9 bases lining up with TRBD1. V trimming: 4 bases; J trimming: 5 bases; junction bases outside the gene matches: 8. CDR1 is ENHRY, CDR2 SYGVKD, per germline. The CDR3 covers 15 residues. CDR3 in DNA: TGTGCCATCAGTGCCAGGACAGGGGTGGGGGAGACCCAGTACTTC. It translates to CAISARTGVGETQYF.

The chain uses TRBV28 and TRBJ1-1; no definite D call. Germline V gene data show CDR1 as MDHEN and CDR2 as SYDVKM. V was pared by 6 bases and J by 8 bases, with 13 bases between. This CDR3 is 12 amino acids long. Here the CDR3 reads CASSDGRREAFF. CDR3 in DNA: TGTGCCAGCAGCGACGGACGGAGAGAAGCTTTCTTT.

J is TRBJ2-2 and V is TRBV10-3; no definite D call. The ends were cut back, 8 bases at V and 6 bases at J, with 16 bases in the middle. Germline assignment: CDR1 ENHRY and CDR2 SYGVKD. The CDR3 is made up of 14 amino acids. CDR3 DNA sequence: TGTGCCATCTCCACGCCGAAGAGATCCGGGGAGCTGTTTTTT. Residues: CAISTPKRSGELFF.

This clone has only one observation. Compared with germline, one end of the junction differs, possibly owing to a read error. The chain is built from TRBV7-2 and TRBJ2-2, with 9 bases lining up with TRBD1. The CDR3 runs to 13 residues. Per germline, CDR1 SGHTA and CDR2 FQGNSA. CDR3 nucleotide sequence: TGTGCCAGCAGCTTAGCGAGGGACAGGGAACTGTTTTTT. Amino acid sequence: CASSLARDRELFF.

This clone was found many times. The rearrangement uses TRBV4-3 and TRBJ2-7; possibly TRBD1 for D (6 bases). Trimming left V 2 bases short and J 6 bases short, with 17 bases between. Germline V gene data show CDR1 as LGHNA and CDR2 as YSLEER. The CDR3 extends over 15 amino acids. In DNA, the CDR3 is TGCGCCAGCAGCCAAACCCTCCGTCCCAGGGGCGAGCAGTACTTC. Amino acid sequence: CASSQTLRPRGEQYF.

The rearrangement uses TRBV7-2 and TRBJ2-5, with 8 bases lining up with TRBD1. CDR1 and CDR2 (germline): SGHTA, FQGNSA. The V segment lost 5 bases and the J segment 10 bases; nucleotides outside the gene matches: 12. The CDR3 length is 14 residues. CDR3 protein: CASSPDRGLWGQYF. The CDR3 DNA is TGTGCCAGCAGCCCCGACAGGGGTCTGTGGGGCCAGTACTTC.